Shown below are 24 T cell receptor beta chains from a single sample sequenced in a study of T cell repertoires in cytomegalovirus infection. From the reads, TCRdb called clonotypes with MiXCR, one entry per CDR3 protein. This table has about 920,000 distinct CDR3 sequences, roughly 31% appearing once. The antigens of these receptors remain unknown. Sequenced here: cultured CD8+ T cells from PBMCs, sampled from culture after CMV antigen stimulation. The receptors here all came from a human donor in good health (CMV status not recorded). Some clones in this sample may be carry-over from other donors' samples.

This clonotype was seen more than once but under ten times. The rearrangement joins TRBV6-6 to TRBJ1-2; possible D gene TRBD1, 5 bases. The CDR3 sequence is 18 residues long. Trimming took 2 bases from V and 3 from J, leaving 22 bases between them. Per germline, CDR1 MNHNY and CDR2 SVGAGI (reference sequence). Here the CDR3 reads CASSYGPGGNRGYYGYTF. CDR3 coding DNA: TGTGCCAGCAGTTACGGGCCTGGGGGGAACCGGGGATACTATGGCTACACCTTC.

This clonotype was recorded at least ten times. The V and J genes are TRBV7-9 and TRBJ1-4, with D unresolved. Germline assignment: CDR1 SEHNR and CDR2 FQNEAQ (reference sequence). The V gene lost 4 bases and the J gene lost 1 base, with 7 bases spanning the gap. This CDR3 spans 14 amino acids. DNA of the CDR3: TGTGCCAGCAGCTCCGGGAGAACTAATGAAAAACTGTTTTTT. It encodes CASSSGRTNEKLFF.

This chain links TRBV5-4 with TRBJ2-7, with D perhaps matching TRBD1 (6 bases). Trimming removed 2 bases at V and 0 bases at J, with 15 bases between. The CDR3 has 16 amino acids. The V gene's germline CDR1 is SGHNT and CDR2 YYREEE (reference sequence). The CDR3: CASSFFPGVSSYEQYF. The DNA of the CDR3 is TGTGCCAGCAGCTTTTTTCCAGGGGTCAGCTCCTACGAGCAGTACTTC.

A remark on this clonotype: The junction departs from the called germline gene at one end, perhaps through a read error. The chain recombines TRBV7-6 with TRBJ1-6; no clear D gene. The CDR3 is 11 amino acids. Germline CDR1 reads SGHVS; CDR2 reads FNYEAQ. The DNA for the CDR3 is TGTGTCAGCAGCTTAGGCGGGGCCCTCCACTTT. This sequence encodes CVSSLGGALHF. The whole variable domain, remainder taken from reference TRBV7-6 and TRBJ1-6, is GAGVSQSPRYKVTKRGQDVALRCDPISGHVSLYWYRQALGQGPEFLTYFNYEAQQDKSGLPNDRFSAERPEGSISTLTIQRTEQRDSAMYRCVSSLGGALHFGNGTRLTVT.

The chain joins TRBV27 to TRBJ1-5; D is ambiguous. The CDR3 is 13 residues long. Germline V gene sequence: CDR1 MNHEY, CDR2 SMNVEV (reference sequence). V lost 1 base to trimming and J lost 10 bases, with 11 bases between them. The CDR3 sequence: CASSLLLFGPQHF. For the CDR3, the DNA is TGTGCCAGCAGTTTATTACTGTTCGGACCCCAGCATTTT.

In this sample, this clonotype turned up a few times. Its ends do not fully match the called genes, so a read error is possible. This rearrangement joins TRBV7-2 to TRBJ2-3, with unresolved D. The CDR3 sequence is 12 residues long. CDR1 SGHTA and CDR2 FQGNSA come from the germline V gene. As DNA, the CDR3 is TGTGCCAACAGCCTATTGGTGGATACGCAGTATTTT. Residues: CANSLLVDTQYF. The variable domain in full, with the rest retrieved from reference TRBV7-2 and TRBJ2-3, is GAGVSQSPSNKVTEKGKDVELRCDPISGHTALYWYRQSLGQGLEFLIYFQGNSAPDKSGLPSDRFSAERTGGSVSTLTIQRTQQEDSAVYLCANSLLVDTQYFGPGTRLTVL.

This chain connects TRBV10-3 to TRBJ2-7; 11 bases align to TRBD1. The germline gives CDR1 ENHRY, CDR2 SYGVKD. The CDR3 length is 14 residues. The V segment lost 3 bases and the J segment 7 bases; nucleotides outside the gene matches: 5. This CDR3 is CAISDLDRGPEQYF. DNA of the CDR3: TGTGCCATCAGTGACCTGGACAGGGGGCCAGAGCAGTACTTC.

This clonotype has only a few counts. J is TRBJ2-5 and V is TRBV6-2 or TRBV6-3; D gene ambiguous. Trimming stripped 6 bases from V and 1 base from J, with 12 bases between. CDR3 length: 14 residues. CDR1 MNHEY and CDR2 SVGEGT come from the germline V gene. The CDR3 loop is CASSPLLGQETQYF. In DNA, the CDR3 is TGTGCCAGCAGCCCTCTCCTAGGCCAAGAGACCCAGTACTTC.

The chain has TRBV19 and TRBJ1-1; possibly TRBD1 for D (5 bases). Germline V gives CDR1 LNHDA, CDR2 SQIVND (reference sequence). This CDR3 is 15 amino acids long. V lost 4 bases and J lost 0, with 12 bases in between. This chain's CDR3 is CASSTPGRLNTEAFF. CDR3 DNA sequence: TGTGCCAGTAGTACCCCGGGACGGTTGAACACTGAAGCTTTCTTT.

The gene calls are TRBV12-3 or TRBV12-4 and TRBJ1-5; D uncertain. Between the trimmed V and J ends, which lost 3 bases and 7 bases, there was a span of 7 bases. The CDR3 length is 12 residues. The CDR3 sequence is CASSFPRQPQHF. CDR3 DNA: TGTGCCAGCAGTTTCCCCCGACAGCCCCAGCATTTT.

The rearrangement joins TRBV28 to TRBJ2-5, with 10 bases that match TRBD1. The length of the CDR3 is 17 residues. J was trimmed by 6 bases and V by 4 bases; bases with no gene match: 14. Germline values: CDR1 MDHEN, CDR2 SYDVKM. The CDR3, as DNA: TGTGCCAGCAGTTCTATAGGCCGGGACAGGGGTAGGAAGACCCAGTACTTC. It yields the protein CASSSIGRDRGRKTQYF.

This clonotype was observed once. This chain joins TRBV12-5 and TRBJ2-3, with a weak D call TRBD2 (7 bases). The length of the CDR3 is 13 residues. Per germline, CDR1 LGHNT and CDR2 FRNRAP. V lost 10 bases and J lost 2, with 13 bases in between. CDR3 amino acids: CAIPGGHTDTQYF. CDR3 in DNA: TGTGCTATCCCGGGGGGCCACACAGATACGCAGTATTTT.

The rearrangement links TRBV27 to TRBJ1-6; D gene ambiguous. Germline CDR1 MNHEY, CDR2 SMNVEV (reference sequence). The CDR3 is made up of 15 amino acids. Trimming removed 2 bases at V and 7 bases at J, with 12 bases between. CDR3 protein: CASSLLEGLNSPLHF. The CDR3 DNA reads as TGTGCCAGCAGTTTACTTGAAGGTTTGAATTCACCCCTCCACTTT.

The gene calls are TRBV4-1 and TRBJ2-2; no clear D. CDR3 length: 15 residues. The germline gives CDR1 MGHRA, CDR2 YSYEKL. V lost 2 bases to trimming and J lost 5 bases, with 12 bases between them. This chain's CDR3 is CASSQLRRETGELFF. CDR3 sequence (DNA): TGCGCCAGCAGCCAACTAAGACGTGAAACCGGGGAGCTGTTTTTT.

This clonotype occurred a few times. The J gene is TRBJ2-7, the V gene TRBV6-6; D is undetermined. Trimming took off 5 bases at V and 3 bases at J, with 14 bases between the two ends. The CDR3 covers 14 residues. The germline gives CDR1 MNHNY, CDR2 SVGAGI (reference sequence). CDR3 sequence reads: CASSTRGPVYEQYF. In nucleotides, the CDR3 is TGTGCCAGCAGTACCCGCGGACCCGTCTACGAGCAGTACTTC.

This clonotype was counted many times. The chain recombines TRBV5-1 with TRBJ2-5, with 13 bases lining up with TRBD2. The V segment lost 7 bases and the J segment 0 bases; nucleotides outside the gene matches: 3. The CDR3 covers 15 residues. CDR1 and CDR2 (germline): SGHRS, YFSETQ. The CDR3 reads CASLGLAGNQETQYF. The CDR3, as DNA: TGCGCCAGCTTGGGACTAGCGGGGAACCAAGAGACCCAGTACTTC.

The chain has TRBV4-2 and TRBJ2-5, with 11 bases lining up with TRBD2. Per the germline V gene, CDR1 is LGHNA and CDR2 is YNFKEQ. CDR3 size: 16 residues. The trim removed 0 bases at V and 4 bases at J, leaving 4 bases unmatched. CDR3 residues: CASSQELAGAIETQYF. The CDR3 DNA reads TGTGCCAGCAGCCAAGAACTAGCGGGGGCCATAGAGACCCAGTACTTC.

The chain links TRBV9 to TRBJ1-6; weak D call: TRBD1 (5 bases). Germline V CDR1 and CDR2: SGDLS, YYNGEE. Trimming took 3 bases from V and 8 from J, leaving 9 bases between them. This CDR3 contains 13 residues. CDR3 protein: CASSEWGYSPLHF. The CDR3 DNA reads as TGTGCCAGCAGCGAATGGGGGTATTCACCCCTCCACTTT. Looking up the rest from reference TRBV9 and TRBJ1-6 gives the full variable domain: DSGVTQTPKHLITATGQRVTLRCSPRSGDLSVYWYQQSLDQGLQFLIQYYNGEERAKGNILERFSAQQFPDLHSELNLSSLELGDSALYFCASSEWGYSPLHFGNGTRLTVT.

The CDR3 region is CASSEWLAGGMDEQFF. CDR3 nucleotide sequence: TGTGCCAGCAGTGAATGGCTAGCGGGGGGCATGGATGAGCAGTTCTTC. V and J are TRBV6-1 and TRBJ2-1; TRBD2 agrees at 11 bases. V was clipped by 2 bases and J by 8 bases; unmatched bases: 8. Germline values: CDR1 MNHNS, CDR2 SASEGT. The CDR3 has 16 residues.

This clonotype was observed a few times. This rearrangement joins TRBV24-1 to TRBJ2-1; 10 positions agree with TRBD2. In germline, CDR1 is KGHDR, CDR2 SFDVKD. The CDR3 sequence is 15 residues long. The J segment lost 5 bases and the V segment lost 5 bases, leaving 5 bases of the junction unmatched. This chain's CDR3 is CATSAAGTSDNEQFF. CDR3 bases: TGTGCCACCAGTGCAGCCGGGACTAGCGACAATGAGCAGTTCTTC.

As for this clonotype: This may stem from a read error, because a much larger clone lies one nucleotide away. This sequence joins TRBV12-3 or TRBV12-4 and TRBJ2-2, with D maybe TRBD2 (5 bases). The CDR3 totals 15 residues. CDR3 residues: CVSSLLYTRTGELFF. The CDR3 bases are TGTGTCAGCAGTTTACTCTACACTAGAACCGGGGAGCTGTTTTTT.

Many counts were recorded for this clonotype. The chain joins TRBV28 to TRBJ2-7, with D tentatively TRBD1 or TRBD2 (5 bases each). CDR1 and CDR2 from the germline V gene are MDHEN and SYDVKM. Trimming removed 6 bases at V and 0 bases at J, with 15 bases between. The CDR3 extends over 15 amino acids. The CDR3 sequence is CASRPGTSSSYEQYV. As DNA, the CDR3 is TGTGCCAGCAGACCCGGGACGTCAAGCTCCTACGAGCAGTACGTC.

In regard to this clonotype: Given a much more abundant clone one base away, this may be a read error. The V call is TRBV7-4, the J call TRBJ2-5; D is unresolved. The CDR3 is made up of 12 amino acids. Per germline, CDR1 SGHVT and CDR2 SQSDAQ. DNA of the CDR3: TGTGTCAGCAGCTTAGCTAGTCGGAACCAGTACTTC. Encoded protein: CVSSLASRNQYF.

The table lists this clonotype with many counts. CDR3 sequence: CASSLEGAPLAPQHF. The CDR3, as DNA: TGTGCCAGCAGCTTAGAGGGGGCCCCCCTGGCGCCCCAGCATTTT. The chain couples TRBV7-2 to TRBJ1-5; 7 bases line up with TRBD1. V gave up 1 base and J gave up 9 bases; unmatched junction bases: 9. The CDR3 loop spans 15 amino acids. Germline V gives CDR1 SGHTA, CDR2 FQGNSA.